The clone carrying this T cell receptor (beta chain) showed up many times. Its antigen is undetermined. A read error is possible here, since a much larger clone lies one base away. TCRdb analysed the multiplex PCR reads with MiXCR anew, one entry per CDR3 protein. This table holds some 17,000 distinct CDR3 sequences, 45% found once. Per germline, CDR1 DFQATT and CDR2 SNEGSKA (reference sequence). The CDR3 contains 14 residues. The sample is drawn from a study of breast tumors, draining lymph nodes, adjacent tissues. Study findings and constraints: Tumor and nontumor repertoires were significantly more similar in luminal-like than in basal-like breast cancer. Tumor T cell lymph node origin was a supported hypothesis, not proven. Most tumor T cells seemingly derive from lymph node, then expand in tumor. Tumors had less TCR diversity than lymph nodes, more than nontumor tissue.

J is TRBJ2-1 and V is TRBV20-1; tentatively, D is TRBD2 (6 bases). The sequenced sample consisted of tumor-adjacent breast tissue. The source is a female donor with breast cancer. Some clones in this sample may be carry-over from other donors' samples. As DNA, the CDR3 is TGCAGTGCCGTTAGCGGAGACTCCTACACTGAGCAGTTCTTC. It translates to CSAVSGDSYTEQFF.